The entry that follows covers one TCR beta chain sequence. This CDR3 contains 16 residues. Germline lookup yields CDR1 GTSNPN and CDR2 SVGIG (reference sequence). V lost 2 bases, J lost 7 bases, and 18 bases lay in between. The data were produced by immunoSEQ multiplex PCR, yet TCRdb's version contains in-frame clones alone and is incomplete. The sample lists around 4,500 clones; approximately 84% were seen once. The sample comes from a study of tumor T cells in aggressive B-cell lymphoma. V and J are TRBV30 and TRBJ1-6; a weak D match, TRBD1 (5 bases). This receptor was taken from an adult with diffuse large B cell lymphoma. The specimen was tumor tissue. The chain's CDR3 is CAWSFPRDQGNSPLHF. The CDR3 nucleotides read TGTGCCTGGAGTTTCCCGCGGGACCAAGGGAATTCACCCCTCCACTTT.